Presented here are 7 T cell receptor beta chains from one specimen sequenced in a study of cytotoxic CD8 clonotypes in ibrutinib-treated CLL (dated by TCRdb to about 2021). The library was prepared using the immunoSEQ multiplex PCR assay. TCRdb re-hosts the immuneACCESS table, in-frame sequences only. Its copies lack some clones; in the studies checked, an unresolved V gene accounts for under half of them, and the cause for the rest is not known. For this sample the table gives roughly 330,000 clones, of which 67% were detected only once. The ten largest account for roughly 6% of the sample. Here the sequenced sample was PBMCs, taken after 36 months of ibrutinib treatment. These receptors were taken from a human donor with chronic lymphocytic leukemia.

V gene TRBV5-1 combines with J gene TRBJ2-7; D is ambiguous. Germline-derived CDR1 and CDR2 are SGHRS and YFSETQ. With 0 bases removed from V and 1 base from J, the gap between germline ends came to 11 bases. The CDR3 spans 15 residues. CDR3 amino acids: CASSLVDGRSYEQYF. In nucleotides, the CDR3 is TGCGCCAGCAGCTTGGTGGACGGAAGATCCTACGAGCAGTACTTC.

This rearrangement joins TRBV11-2 to TRBJ1-2; 8 bases map to TRBD1. The V and J ends lost 4 bases and 2 bases, in that order; junction bases with no gene match: 3. This CDR3 has 14 amino acids. CDR1 and CDR2 (germline): SGHAT, FQNNGV. This chain's CDR3 is CASSSRTGNYGYTF. The CDR3 DNA reads TGTGCCAGCAGCTCGCGGACAGGGAACTATGGCTACACCTTC.

This chain links TRBV15 with TRBJ2-1, with 7 nucleotides matching TRBD2. The J segment lost 5 bases and the V segment lost 0 bases, leaving 10 bases of the junction unmatched. The CDR3 is 17 amino acids. Germline loops: CDR1 LNHNV, CDR2 YYDKDF (reference sequence). CDR3 residues: CATSRDPGLAEDNEQFF. DNA for the CDR3: TGTGCCACCAGCAGAGATCCCGGGCTAGCGGAGGACAATGAGCAGTTCTTC.

The chain combines TRBV7-9 with TRBJ1-2; D is undetermined. The ends were cut back, 1 base at V and 1 base at J, with 4 bases in the middle. There are 13 residues in the CDR3. Germline CDR1 reads SEHNR; CDR2 reads FQNEAQ (reference sequence). The CDR3 is CASSLGHNYGYTF. The CDR3 region has the DNA TGTGCCAGCAGCTTAGGGCATAACTATGGCTACACCTTC. The variable domain in full, completed from reference TRBV7-9 and TRBJ1-2, reads DTGVSQNPRHKITKRGQNVTFRCDPISEHNRLYWYRQTLGQGPEFLTYFQNEAQLEKSRLLSDRFSAERPKGSFSTLEIQRTEQGDSAMYLCASSLGHNYGYTFGSGTRLTVV.

A single count supports this clone. V and J are TRBV6-1 and TRBJ1-1, with 11 bases lining up with TRBD1. The CDR3 is made up of 15 amino acids. From germline, CDR1 is MNHNS and CDR2 SASEGT. Trimming cost V 1 base and J 7 bases; bases outside gene matches: 5. CDR3 DNA: TGTGCCAGCAGTGAAGGGGACAGGGGGGACGATGAAGCTTTCTTT. It yields the protein CASSEGDRGDDEAFF.

This clone was observed a few times. The chain combines TRBV7-9 with TRBJ2-1; TRBD2 might be the D (5 bases). Trimming took off 0 bases at V and 7 bases at J, with 10 bases between the two ends. The CDR3 is 14 amino acids. In germline, CDR1 is SEHNR, CDR2 FQNEAQ (reference sequence). CDR3 protein: CASSLAGVFNEQFF. Here the CDR3 DNA reads TGTGCCAGCAGCTTAGCGGGAGTTTTTAATGAGCAGTTCTTC.

The rearrangement uses TRBV28 and TRBJ2-1, with 8 bases matching TRBD2. J lost 6 bases, V lost 7 bases, and 8 bases had no gene match. Germline V lookup: CDR1 MDHEN, CDR2 SYDVKM. The CDR3 is 14 amino acids. The chain's CDR3 is CASKEREISNEQFF. The CDR3, as DNA: TGTGCCAGCAAAGAGCGGGAGATCAGCAATGAGCAGTTCTTC. The full variable domain, in which reference TRBV28 and TRBJ2-1 provide the parts outside the CDR3, is DVKVTQSSRYLVKRTGEKVFLECVQDMDHENMFWYRQDPGLGLRLIYFSYDVKMKEKGDIPEGYSVSREKKERFSLILESASTNQTSMYLCASKEREISNEQFFGPGTRLTVL.